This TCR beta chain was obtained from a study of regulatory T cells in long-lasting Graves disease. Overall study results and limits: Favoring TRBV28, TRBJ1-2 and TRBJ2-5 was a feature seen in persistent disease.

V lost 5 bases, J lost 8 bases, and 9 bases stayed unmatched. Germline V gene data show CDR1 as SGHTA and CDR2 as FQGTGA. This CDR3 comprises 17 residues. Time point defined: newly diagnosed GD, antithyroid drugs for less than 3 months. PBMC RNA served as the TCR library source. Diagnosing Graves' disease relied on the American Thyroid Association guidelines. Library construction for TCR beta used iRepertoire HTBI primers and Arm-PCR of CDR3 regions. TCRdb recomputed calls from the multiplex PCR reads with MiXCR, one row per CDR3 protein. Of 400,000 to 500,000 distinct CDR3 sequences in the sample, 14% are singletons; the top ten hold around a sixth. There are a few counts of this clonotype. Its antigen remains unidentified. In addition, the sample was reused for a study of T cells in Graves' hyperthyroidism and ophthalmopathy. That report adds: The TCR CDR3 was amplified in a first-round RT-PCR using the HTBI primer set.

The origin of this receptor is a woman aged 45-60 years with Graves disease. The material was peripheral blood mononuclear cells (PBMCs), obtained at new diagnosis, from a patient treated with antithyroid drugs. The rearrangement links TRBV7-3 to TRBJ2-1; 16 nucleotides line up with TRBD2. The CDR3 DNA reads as TGTGCCAGCAGCCCGGGGACTAGCGGGAGGGCCATAGATGAGCAGTTCTTC. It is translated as CASSPGTSGRAIDEQFF.